The next 21 T cell receptor beta chains were all read from a single sample in a study of blood T cell repertoires in COVID-19. Libraries were prepared by immunoSEQ multiplex PCR; TCRdb keeps only in-frame clonotypes and omits some of them. The table lists hundreds of thousands of clones, approximately 88% of them singletons, with roughly 8% in the top ten. The sequencing input was peripheral blood. The receptor set was obtained from a woman between 50 and 59 years old with COVID-19, enrolled during active disease.

CDR3 loop: CACTLSSGNTIYF. In DNA form, the CDR3 reads TGTGCCTGTACGCTGAGCTCTGGAAACACCATATATTTT. The chain joins TRBV30 to TRBJ1-3; D is unclear. With 6 bases removed from V and 0 bases from J, the gap between germline ends came to 9 bases. This CDR3 has 13 amino acids. Germline-derived CDR1 and CDR2 are GTSNPN and SVGIG (reference sequence). Full variable domain (rest looked up from reference TRBV30 and TRBJ1-3): SQTIHQWPATLVQPVGSPLSLECTVEGTSNPNLYWYRQAAGRGLQLLFYSVGIGQISSEVPQNLSASRPQDRQFILSSKKLLLSDSGFYLCACTLSSGNTIYFGEGSWLTVV.

A word on this clone: At the DNA level, this CDR3 is encoded by other sequences in the same sample as well. This sequence joins TRBV5-1 and TRBJ1-4; D may be TRBD1 (6 bases). Germline V gene sequence: CDR1 SGHRS, CDR2 YFSETQ. Trimming removed 4 bases at V and 1 base at J, with 8 bases between. CDR3 length: 14 residues. For the CDR3, the DNA is TGCGCCAGCAGCCAAGGGGGAACTAATGAAAAACTGTTTTTT. It specifies CASSQGGTNEKLFF.

The rearrangement links TRBV7-8 to TRBJ2-1; 8 bases fit TRBD1. Germline V CDR1 and CDR2: SGHVS, FQNEAQ. The CDR3 sequence is 16 residues long. The ends lost 2 bases at V and 5 bases at J; junction bases unmatched: 8. The CDR3 loop reads CASSLSPQGANNEQFF. The CDR3 bases are TGTGCCAGCAGCTTAAGTCCGCAGGGGGCCAACAATGAGCAGTTCTTC.

The rearrangement joins TRBV29-1 to TRBJ2-4; tentatively, D is TRBD1 (7 bases). The CDR3 extends over 17 amino acids. Germline values: CDR1 SQVTM, CDR2 ANQGSEA. V was clipped by 0 bases and J by 0 bases, with 15 bases between them. The CDR3 sequence: CSVEERGQTLAKNIQYF. The CDR3 nucleotides are TGCAGCGTTGAAGAGCGGGGACAGACCCTAGCCAAAAACATTCAGTACTTC.

In this sample, this clone turned up a few times. The genes are TRBV3-1 (or the pseudogene TRBV3-2) and TRBJ2-7; TRBD2 is a possible D gene (6 bases). The CDR3 is 15 residues long. V lost 6 bases to trimming and J lost 1 base, with 16 bases between them. The germline gives CDR1 LGHDT, CDR2 YNNKEL (reference sequence). The CDR3 region has the DNA TGTGCCAGCAGTCCGAATCGGGACTTTTCCTACGAGCAGTACTTC. Translating it yields CASSPNRDFSYEQYF.

This clone was seen only a few times. This chain connects TRBV5-1 to TRBJ1-3; no definite D call. Germline CDR1 is SGHRS and CDR2 is YFSETQ. V shed 0 bases and J shed 3 bases, with 7 bases lying between them. CDR3 size: 14 residues. CDR3 amino acids: CASSLGGFGNTIYF. As DNA, the CDR3 is TGCGCCAGCAGCTTGGGAGGGTTTGGAAACACCATATATTTT.

The chain recombines TRBV27 with TRBJ2-7, with a weak D call TRBD2 (5 bases). There are 13 residues in the CDR3. The germline V gene encodes CDR1 MNHEY and CDR2 SMNVEV (reference sequence). The germline V and J ends were trimmed by 8 bases and 2 bases, with 13 bases remaining between them. The CDR3: CASARGPTYEQYF. CDR3 nucleotide sequence: TGTGCCAGCGCCCGGGGTCCCACCTACGAGCAGTACTTC.

V usage is TRBV19 and J usage is TRBJ1-5, with a tentative D call TRBD1 (6 bases). Trimming cost V 6 bases and J 3 bases, with 12 bases left between them. Germline assignment: CDR1 LNHDA and CDR2 SQIVND (reference sequence). The CDR3 is 14 residues long. CDR3 protein: CASSLDRFNQPQHF. The CDR3 nucleotides read TGTGCCAGTAGCCTTGACAGGTTCAATCAGCCCCAGCATTTT.

This clone was counted only a few times. The genes are TRBV19 and TRBJ1-5; a possible D gene is TRBD1 (6 bases). This CDR3 spans 15 amino acids. Trimming cost V 6 bases and J 7 bases, with 19 bases left between them. Germline assignment: CDR1 LNHDA and CDR2 SQIVND (reference sequence). The CDR3 DNA follows: TGTGCCAGTAGCCTCAAACAGGGTTCATCGCAGCCCCAGCATTTT. Translating gives CASSLKQGSSQPQHF.

The rearrangement joins TRBV5-1 to TRBJ1-1; D gene unclear. V was clipped by 0 bases and J by 0 bases, with 6 bases between them. CDR1 is SGHRS, CDR2 YFSETQ, per germline. The CDR3 consists of 14 residues. CDR3 sequence reads: CASSLDNMNTEAFF. The DNA for the CDR3 is TGCGCCAGCAGCTTGGACAACATGAACACTGAAGCTTTCTTT.

The CDR3 DNA reads TGTGCCACGCAAGAGGTAGCGGGGGTAACCGGGGAGCTGTTTTTT. It translates to CATQEVAGVTGELFF. The J gene is TRBJ2-2, the V gene TRBV2, with 9 bases fitting TRBD2. V lost 10 bases and J lost 5; bases outside the gene matches: 11. The length of the CDR3 is 15 residues. Germline V gene sequence: CDR1 SNHLY, CDR2 FYNNEI.

The DNA of the CDR3 is TGTGCCAGCAGTTACGGGAGGCGGGGGGGCGACACTGAAGCTTTCTTT. Its protein is CASSYGRRGGDTEAFF. The chain links TRBV6-5 to TRBJ1-1; maybe TRBD1 (6 bases). V shed 2 bases and J shed 3 bases, with 16 bases lying between them. Germline V gene lookup returns CDR1 MNHEY and CDR2 SVGAGI. CDR3 length: 16 amino acids.

V is TRBV27 and J is TRBJ1-6, with TRBD1 matching 8 bases. In germline, CDR1 is MNHEY, CDR2 SMNVEV (reference sequence). CDR3 length: 19 residues. V trimming: 5 bases; J trimming: 0 bases; junction bases outside the gene matches: 12. The CDR3 DNA is TGTGCCAGCAGTCTTATTCCGTACAGGGGGAGCTCCTATAATTCACCCCTCCACTTT. The encoded protein is CASSLIPYRGSSYNSPLHF.

V usage is TRBV5-4 and J usage is TRBJ2-2, with 7 bases identical to TRBD1. The V gene end was trimmed by 5 bases and the J gene end by 7 bases; junction bases not matched to a gene: 5. This CDR3 is built from 13 residues. Germline V lookup: CDR1 SGHNT, CDR2 YYREEE (reference sequence). The CDR3 nucleotides are TGTGCCAGCAGTGACAGGGCGGGCGGGGAGCTGTTTTTT. It specifies CASSDRAGGELFF.

The chain employs TRBV10-3 and TRBJ1-1, with D possibly being TRBD1 (6 bases). The ends were cut back, 6 bases at V and 5 bases at J, with 10 bases in the middle. CDR1 and CDR2 from the germline V gene are ENHRY and SYGVKD. The CDR3 loop spans 12 amino acids. CDR3 coding DNA: TGTGCCATCAGGGCAGGGGAGACTGAAGCTTTCTTT. Residues: CAIRAGETEAFF.

DNA for the CDR3: TGTGCCAGCAGTTTATCGGCAGGGGACACTGAAGCTTTCTTT. Amino acid sequence: CASSLSAGDTEAFF. This chain uses TRBV27 with TRBJ1-1; possible D gene TRBD1, 6 bases. The V gene lost 0 bases and the J gene lost 3 bases, with 8 bases spanning the gap. Germline CDR1 and CDR2: MNHEY and SMNVEV (reference sequence). The CDR3 is made up of 14 amino acids.

Only one count was recorded for this clone. The sample holds other DNA sequences that translate to the same CDR3. The chain is built from TRBV5-1 and TRBJ2-2; a possible D gene is TRBD1 (6 bases). Germline assignment: CDR1 SGHRS and CDR2 YFSETQ. The CDR3 has 14 residues. V shed 4 bases and J shed 2 bases, with 9 bases lying between them. Here the CDR3 reads CASSPGQNTGELFF. The CDR3 nucleotides read TGCGCCAGCAGCCCGGGACAAAACACCGGGGAGCTGTTTTTT.

This clone was counted a few times. The chain links TRBV11-2 to TRBJ2-7, with D perhaps matching TRBD1 (6 bases). Germline CDR1 is SGHAT and CDR2 is FQNNGV. Trimming took 3 bases from V and 5 from J, leaving 8 bases between them. The CDR3 contains 12 residues. The CDR3: CASSFSGDEQYF. Here the CDR3 DNA reads TGTGCCAGCAGCTTCTCAGGGGACGAGCAGTACTTC.

The V gene is TRBV19, the J gene TRBJ1-1, with 10 nucleotides matching TRBD1. The CDR3 spans 14 residues. Trimming cost V 6 bases and J 5 bases; bases outside gene matches: 6. The V gene's germline CDR1 is LNHDA and CDR2 SQIVND (reference sequence). CDR3 nucleotide sequence: TGTGCCAGTAGGGAGACAGGGGGCATAACTGAAGCTTTCTTT. It translates to CASRETGGITEAFF. Full variable domain (rest looked up from reference TRBV19 and TRBJ1-1): DGGITQSPKYLFRKEGQNVTLSCEQNLNHDAMYWYRQDPGQGLRLIYYSQIVNDFQKGDIAEGYSVSREKKESFPLTVTSAQKNPTAFYLCASRETGGITEAFFGQGTRLTVV.

This clone was recorded a few times. This sequence joins TRBV7-9 and TRBJ1-1, with 7 positions matching TRBD1. Germline CDR1 is SEHNR and CDR2 is FQNEAQ (reference sequence). J was trimmed by 8 bases and V by 6 bases; bases with no gene match: 6. CDR3 size: 12 residues. CDR3 residues: CASSYGQAEAFF. CDR3 nucleotides: TGTGCCAGCAGTTATGGACAGGCCGAAGCTTTCTTT.

The rearrangement links TRBV6-6 to TRBJ2-7, with TRBD2 identical over 8 bases. The CDR3 consists of 14 residues. Germline V lookup: CDR1 MNHNY, CDR2 SVGAGI (reference sequence). Losses at the gene ends were 5 bases for V and 0 bases for J; bases not matched to a gene: 3. This chain's CDR3 is CASSRGGSSYEQYF. CDR3 coding DNA: TGTGCCAGCAGTCGGGGGGGGAGCTCCTACGAGCAGTACTTC.